The rows below give T cell receptor beta chains drawn from one sample of a study of T cells in Graves' hyperthyroidism and ophthalmopathy. TCRdb reprocessed the multiplex PCR reads with MiXCR, giving one entry per CDR3 protein. The sample lists about 340,000 distinct CDR3 sequences; roughly a fifth were seen once. The source material was blood. All receptors come from a woman aged 50 to 60 with Graves' hyperthyroidism. The CDR3 runs from the conserved cysteine through the conserved F or W. D genes are given only for firm matches. Part of the rows lack a size; the others show once, few, many or a class for expanded clones.

j_call clone_size d_call v_call cdr3_aa cdr3_nt
TRBJ1-3 NA NA TRBV2 CASSFSSGNTIYF TGTGCCAGCAGCTTCTCCTCTGGAAACACCATATATTTT
TRBJ2-2 NA TRBD1 TRBV5-1 CASSLTGVTNTGELFF TGCGCCAGCAGCTTAACAGGGGTGACGAACACCGGGGAGCTGTTTTTT
TRBJ2-7 many TRBD1 TRBV7-9 CASSPGTGVNEQYF TGTGCCAGCAGCCCCGGGACAGGAGTCAACGAGCAGTACTTC
TRBJ2-3 NA NA TRBV30 CAWSVGLVGGAPDTQYF TGTGCCTGGAGTGTAGGATTAGTGGGGGGGGCCCCAGATACGCAGTATTTT
TRBJ2-5 many NA TRBV30 CAWNRAHQETQYF TGTGCCTGGAACAGGGCACACCAAGAGACCCAGTACTTC
TRBJ2-1 NA TRBD2 TRBV28 CASSFVGLAGGSNEQFF TGTGCCAGCAGTTTCGTCGGCCTAGCGGGAGGGTCAAATGAGCAGTTCTTC
TRBJ2-1 many NA TRBV12-3/TRBV12-4 CASSLNRWNEQFF TGTGCCAGCAGTTTAAATCGGTGGAATGAGCAGTTCTTC
TRBJ1-2 few NA TRBV2 CASSDSGSYGYTF TGTGCCAGCAGTGACAGTGGGAGCTATGGCTACACCTTC
TRBJ2-7 NA TRBD2 TRBV29-1 CSGGTSGPYEQYF TGCAGCGGGGGGACTAGCGGTCCCTACGAGCAGTACTTC
TRBJ2-2 once TRBD2 TRBV10-2 CASSESAGVNTGELFF TGCGCCAGCAGTGAGTCGGCGGGGGTGAACACCGGGGAGCTGTTTTTT
TRBJ2-5 many TRBD1 TRBV11-2 CASRPQGRETQYF TGTGCCAGCAGACCACAGGGGCGGGAGACCCAGTACTTC
TRBJ2-4 many NA TRBV12-3/TRBV12-4 CASSSRRGSGAKNIQYF TGTGCCAGCAGCTCCCGGAGGGGATCTGGGGCCAAAAACATTCAGTACTTC
TRBJ1-1 few NA TRBV6-1 CASSRRGETEAFF TGTGCCAGCAGTCGCCGAGGGGAGACTGAAGCTTTCTTT
TRBJ1-1 many NA TRBV12-3/TRBV12-4 CASSLVAGREAFF TGTGCCAGCAGTTTAGTGGCGGGCCGGGAAGCTTTCTTT
TRBJ1-2 NA TRBD1 TRBV20-1 CSANGQGLANYGYTF TGCAGTGCCAACGGACAGGGATTAGCTAACTATGGCTACACCTTC
TRBJ2-7 NA NA TRBV9 CASSATTRPYEQYF TGTGCCAGCAGCGCTACTACTAGACCCTACGAGCAGTACTTC
TRBJ2-4 NA TRBD1 TRBV7-2 CASSHTGVDKNIQYF TGTGCCAGCAGCCACACAGGGGTTGACAAAAACATTCAGTACTTC
TRBJ2-1 NA TRBD2 TRBV5-1 CASSFLAGGLNNEQFF TGCGCCAGCAGCTTCTTAGCGGGAGGATTGAACAATGAGCAGTTCTTC
TRBJ1-5 few NA TRBV28 CASSLLRNQPQHF TGTGCCAGCAGTTTATTACGCAATCAGCCCCAGCATTTT
TRBJ1-5 many NA TRBV27 CASSPPNQPQHF TGTGCCAGCAGTCCCCCCAATCAGCCCCAGCATTTT
TRBJ2-7 many NA TRBV3-1 CASSLRDSYEQYF TGTGCCAGCAGCCTGAGAGACTCCTACGAGCAGTACTTC
TRBJ2-1 NA NA TRBV30 CAWLQGNRGNEQFF TGTGCCTGGCTACAGGGAAATCGGGGGAATGAGCAGTTCTTC
TRBJ2-4 NA NA TRBV27 CASSQGAKNIQYF TGTGCCAGCAGCCAAGGGGCCAAAAACATTCAGTACTTC
TRBJ1-1 many NA TRBV6-1 CASSRQAMNTEAFF TGTGCCAGCAGTCGACAGGCAATGAACACTGAAGCTTTCTTT
TRBJ2-5 NA TRBD2 TRBV5-5 CASSLRGLAGGPETQYF TGTGCCAGCAGCTTAAGAGGGCTAGCGGGGGGGCCCGAGACCCAGTACTTC